This T cell receptor (beta chain) emerged from a study of T-cell reconstitution after alpha-beta-depleted transplantation in children. Study-wide results and caveats: At the one-year point after transplant, T-cell counts and TCRbeta diversity were found to come mostly from T cells that had been newly produced.

The length of the CDR3 is 14 residues. CDR1 is LGHNA and CDR2 is YNFKEQ in the germline V gene. Trimming at V came to 2 bases and at J to 9 bases, leaving 5 bases not matched to a gene. This clonotype has ten or more counts. Its antigen is not identified. The TCRbeta library incorporated unique molecular identifiers. TCRdb reprocessed the PCR reads with MiXCR, giving one entry per CDR3 protein. The profile shows tens of thousands of distinct CDR3 sequences, 4.9% of them singletons. The V and J genes are TRBV4-2 and TRBJ2-1; 9 positions match TRBD2. The TCR was taken from a boy under two years old who had a stem cell transplant for acute myeloid leukemia, so the T cells may come from the graft donor. The specimen was PBMCs, mostly from graft donor cells, collected 180 days after TCRalphabeta/CD19-depleted stem cell transplant. For the CDR3, the DNA is TGTGCCAGCAGCCAAAGCGGGGGGCCAGGTGAGCAGTTCTTC. Residues: CASSQSGGPGEQFF.